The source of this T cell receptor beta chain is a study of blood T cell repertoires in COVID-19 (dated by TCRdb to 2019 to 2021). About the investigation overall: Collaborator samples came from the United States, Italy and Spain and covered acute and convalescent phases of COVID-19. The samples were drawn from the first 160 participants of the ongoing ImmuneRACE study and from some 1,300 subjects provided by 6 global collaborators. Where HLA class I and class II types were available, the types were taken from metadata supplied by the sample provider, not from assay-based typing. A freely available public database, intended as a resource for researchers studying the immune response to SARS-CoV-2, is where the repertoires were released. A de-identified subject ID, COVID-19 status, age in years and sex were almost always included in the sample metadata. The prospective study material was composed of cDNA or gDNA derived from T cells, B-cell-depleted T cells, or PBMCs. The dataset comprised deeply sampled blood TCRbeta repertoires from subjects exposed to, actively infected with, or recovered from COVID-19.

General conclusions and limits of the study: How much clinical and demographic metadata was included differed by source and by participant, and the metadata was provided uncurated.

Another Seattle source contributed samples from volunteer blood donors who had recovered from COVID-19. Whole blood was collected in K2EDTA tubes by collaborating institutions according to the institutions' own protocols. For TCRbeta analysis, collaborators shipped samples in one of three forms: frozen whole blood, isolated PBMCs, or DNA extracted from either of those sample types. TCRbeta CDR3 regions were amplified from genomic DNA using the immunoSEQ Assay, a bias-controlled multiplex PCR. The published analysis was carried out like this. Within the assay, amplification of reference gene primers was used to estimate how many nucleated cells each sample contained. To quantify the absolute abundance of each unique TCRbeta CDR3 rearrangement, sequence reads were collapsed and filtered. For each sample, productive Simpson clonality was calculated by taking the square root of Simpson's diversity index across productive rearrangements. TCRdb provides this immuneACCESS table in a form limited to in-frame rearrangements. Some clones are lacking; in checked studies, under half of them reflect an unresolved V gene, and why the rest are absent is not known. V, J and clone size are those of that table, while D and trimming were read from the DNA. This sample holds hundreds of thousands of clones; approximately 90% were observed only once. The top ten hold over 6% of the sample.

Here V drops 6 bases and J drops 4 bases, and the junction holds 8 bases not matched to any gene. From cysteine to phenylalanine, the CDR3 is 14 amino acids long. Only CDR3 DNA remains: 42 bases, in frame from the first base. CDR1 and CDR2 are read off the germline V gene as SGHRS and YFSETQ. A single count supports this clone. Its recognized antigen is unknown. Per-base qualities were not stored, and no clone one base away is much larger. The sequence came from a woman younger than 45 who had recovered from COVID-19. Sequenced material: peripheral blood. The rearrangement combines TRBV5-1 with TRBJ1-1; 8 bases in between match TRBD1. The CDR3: CASTMTGEATEAFF. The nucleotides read TGCGCCAGCACCATGACAGGGGAGGCCACTGAAGCTTTCTTT. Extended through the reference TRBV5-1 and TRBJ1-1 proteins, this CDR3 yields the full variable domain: KAGVTQTPRYLIKTRGQQVTLSCSPISGHRSVSWYQQTPGQGLQFLFEYFSETQRNKGNFPGRFSGRQFSNSRSEMNVSTLELGDSALYLCASTMTGEATEAFFGQGTRLTVV.